This is a list of T cell receptor beta chains from one sample in a study of T cell responses to AZD1222 COVID-19 vaccine. Assay used: immunoSEQ multiplex PCR; TCRdb lists only in-frame clones, some missing. The sample lists 84,000 or so clones, approximately 89% occurring once. Source: peripheral blood, taken on day 0 of MenACWY control vaccination. All receptors derive from an adult in good health. Both conserved end residues are part of each CDR3. Fields, in order: clone size, D gene, V gene, J gene, CDR3 protein, CDR3 DNA. A D gene is named only where the DNA matches it firmly. Clone size, where shown, is once, few, many, or a class for clones that have expanded.

once,-,TRBV6-4,TRBJ2-7,CASIAYEQYF,TGTGCCAGCATAGCCTACGAGCAGTACTTC
-,TRBD1,TRBV6-1,TRBJ2-1,CASSATIRGQGHEQFF,TGTGCCAGCAGTGCCACGATCAGGGGGCAGGGCCATGAGCAGTTCTTC
-,-,TRBV25-1,TRBJ2-2,CASSETGITGELFF,TGTGCCAGCAGTGAAACAGGGATCACCGGGGAGCTGTTTTTT
-,-,TRBV5-1,TRBJ2-5,CASSLGGLETQYF,TGCGCCAGCAGCTTAGGGGGGCTAGAGACCCAGTACTTC
-,-,TRBV7-6,TRBJ1-1,CASSLREDTEAFF,TGTGCCAGCAGCTTACGAGAAGACACTGAAGCTTTCTTT
-,-,TRBV28,TRBJ1-4,CASSAVSEKLFF,TGTGCCAGCAGCGCAGTAAGCGAAAAACTGTTTTTT
-,-,TRBV9,TRBJ2-3,CASSVKEAGRGPTDTQYF,TGTGCCAGCAGCGTAAAGGAGGCAGGGAGGGGGCCCACAGATACGCAGTATTTT
-,TRBD2,TRBV20-1,TRBJ2-7,CSASPSGPLGEQYF,TGCAGTGCTAGTCCTAGCGGACCCTTAGGCGAGCAGTACTTC
-,-,TRBV15,TRBJ2-2,CATSRERSSTGELFF,TGTGCCACCAGCAGAGAAAGGAGTAGCACCGGGGAGCTGTTTTTT
-,-,TRBV6-4,TRBJ1-1,CASSDSGDSNTEAFF,TGTGCCAGCAGTGACTCGGGGGACTCGAACACTGAAGCTTTCTTT
-,-,TRBV5-1,TRBJ2-3,CASSLGVSIPDTQYF,TGCGCCAGCAGCTTGGGAGTTAGTATCCCAGATACGCAGTATTTT
-,-,TRBV6-2/TRBV6-3,TRBJ1-5,CASSEPGGAHQPQHF,TGTGCCAGCAGCGAACCCGGGGGGGCTCACCAGCCCCAGCATTTT
-,-,TRBV19,TRBJ1-5,CASSDLPGQRPQHF,TGTGCCAGTAGTGATTTACCCGGGCAGCGGCCCCAGCATTTT
-,-,TRBV7-9,TRBJ2-1,CASSLVDGAQFF,TGTGCCAGCAGCTTAGTTGACGGGGCGCAGTTCTTC
-,-,TRBV29-1,TRBJ2-7,CSVEGAGTGQYF,TGCAGCGTTGAGGGGGCAGGGACGGGGCAGTACTTC
-,-,TRBV24-1,TRBJ2-3,CATSDLGSSADTQYF,TGTGCCACCAGTGATTTGGGGTCTAGCGCAGATACGCAGTATTTT
once,TRBD1,TRBV27,TRBJ2-7,CASSTPGQGIHEQYF,TGTGCCAGCAGTACTCCGGGACAGGGGATCCACGAGCAGTACTTC